The 27 T cell receptor beta chains below were found in one sample sequenced in a study of cytomegalovirus exposure and HLA in healthy donors. Amplification used 60 Vbeta primers and 13 Jbeta primers. Using immunoSEQ multiplex PCR, the repertoire was profiled, and TCRdb retains in-frame clones only, with some absent. The table lists 50,000 or so clones, around 70% of them singletons. Material for sequencing was PBMCs. These receptors all come from a man younger than 30 in good health and CMV-seronegative.

The J gene is TRBJ2-5, the V gene TRBV7-9, with no clear D. The end of the DNA fits TRBJ2-7 better, so the J call may be wrong. The CDR3 consists of 13 residues. CDR1 is SEHNR, CDR2 FQNEAQ, per germline (reference sequence). The CDR3: CASSLVPFYEQYF. The DNA for the CDR3 is TGTGCCAGCAGCTTAGTCCCCTTCTACGAGCAGTACTTC.

V gene TRBV7-2 combines with J gene TRBJ1-1; 7 positions agree with TRBD1. The CDR3 consists of 16 residues. CDR1 SGHTA and CDR2 FQGNSA come from the germline V gene. V lost 2 bases, J lost 6 bases, and 12 bases stayed unmatched. The CDR3 sequence is CASSLYLTRQGPEAFF. As DNA, the CDR3 is TGTGCCAGCAGCTTATATCTGACGAGACAGGGACCTGAAGCTTTCTTT.

The chain links TRBV6-5 to TRBJ1-4; no firm D call. Germline-derived CDR1 and CDR2 are MNHEY and SVGAGI. The CDR3 runs to 15 residues. V lost 0 bases and J 4 bases, leaving 9 bases between the germline ends. The CDR3 sequence: CASSYSLRNNEKLFF. Here the CDR3 DNA reads TGTGCCAGCAGTTACTCGCTCAGGAATAATGAAAAACTGTTTTTT.

The chain couples TRBV28 to TRBJ1-2, with TRBD1 identical over 8 bases. J was trimmed by 6 bases and V by 6 bases; bases with no gene match: 6. This CDR3 contains 13 residues. Germline V gives CDR1 MDHEN, CDR2 SYDVKM. The CDR3 spells CASSPGTGDGYTF. The DNA for the CDR3 is TGTGCCAGCAGCCCCGGGACAGGCGATGGCTACACCTTC.

The V and J genes are TRBV7-2 and TRBJ2-7; 7 bases match TRBD2. The V and J ends lost 1 base and 4 bases, in that order; junction bases with no gene match: 4. The CDR3 loop spans 14 amino acids. Germline V gives CDR1 SGHTA, CDR2 FQGNSA. The CDR3 loop reads CASSLDPSGYEQYF. The CDR3 bases are TGTGCCAGCAGCTTAGATCCTAGCGGTTACGAGCAGTACTTC.

This clone was counted only a few times. The chain couples TRBV12-5 to TRBJ1-1, with 8 bases aligning to TRBD1. Trimming cost V 3 bases and J 5 bases; bases outside gene matches: 2. The germline gives CDR1 LGHNT, CDR2 FRNRAP. The CDR3 spans 13 residues. Here the CDR3 reads CASGFNRGTEAFF. The CDR3 DNA is TGTGCTAGTGGTTTTAACAGGGGGACTGAAGCTTTCTTT.

The chain combines TRBV10-1 with TRBJ1-4; D might be TRBD1 (5 bases). Trimming pared 6 bases from V and 12 bases from J, leaving 17 bases between. Germline values: CDR1 WNHNN, CDR2 SYGVQD (reference sequence). The CDR3 is made up of 13 amino acids. CDR3 residues: CASSDTGRIELFF. CDR3 nucleotide sequence: TGCGCCAGCAGCGACACAGGCCGGATTGAACTGTTTTTT.

The chain uses TRBV23-1 and TRBJ2-1; D is perhaps TRBD2 (6 bases). TRBV23-1 is identified as an open reading frame with a role that is uncertain. The CDR3 is 14 amino acids. CDR3 nucleotides: TGCCTAAGGTACCGGGGGAGCTCCTACAATGAGCAGTTCTTC. It translates to CLRYRGSSYNEQFF.

This clone was picked up a small number of times. CDR3 in amino acids: CASSPPETGYEQYF. For the CDR3, the DNA is TGTGCCAGCTCACCACCCGAGACAGGGTACGAGCAGTACTTC. This chain connects TRBV18 to TRBJ2-7; 7 bases agree with TRBD1. The CDR3 loop spans 14 amino acids. Per germline, CDR1 KGHSH and CDR2 LQKENI. The V gene end was trimmed by 0 bases and the J gene end by 4 bases; junction bases not matched to a gene: 3. Combining the CDR3 with reference TRBV18 and TRBJ2-7 gives the whole variable domain NAGVMQNPRHLVRRRGQEARLRCSPMKGHSHVYWYRQLPEEGLKFMVYLQKENIIDESGMPKERFSAEFPKEGPSILRIQQVVRGDSAAYFCASSPPETGYEQYFGPGTRLTVT.

This chain links TRBV6-5 with TRBJ2-7; D might be TRBD2 (7 bases). This CDR3 has 12 residues. Germline CDR1 MNHEY, CDR2 SVGAGI. Trimming stripped 11 bases from V and 2 bases from J, with 13 bases between. The CDR3 DNA reads TGTGCCTCTAAGGGGGGGGCCTACGAGCAGTACTTC. Translation gives CASKGGAYEQYF.

The chain joins TRBV7-2 to TRBJ2-5; 8 bases match TRBD2. The ends lost 2 bases at V and 2 bases at J; junction bases unmatched: 1. This CDR3 is built from 14 residues. Per germline, CDR1 SGHTA and CDR2 FQGNSA. CDR3 residues: CASSLPGGQETQYF. Here the CDR3 DNA reads TGTGCCAGCAGCTTACCGGGAGGGCAAGAGACCCAGTACTTC.

For the CDR3, the DNA is TGCAGCGTGGGCCTGACGGACTGGGGTTCCTACGAGCAGTACTTC. Translated, it gives CSVGLTDWGSYEQYF. The J gene is TRBJ2-7, the V gene TRBV29-1; maybe TRBD2 (5 bases). Per the germline V gene, CDR1 is SQVTM and CDR2 is ANQGSEA. The CDR3 loop spans 15 amino acids. The ends were cut back, 6 bases at V and 1 base at J, with 19 bases in the middle.

V usage is TRBV4-1 and J usage is TRBJ2-1; 7 bases are a match to TRBD1. Germline V gene sequence: CDR1 MGHRA, CDR2 YSYEKL. There are 19 residues in the CDR3. Trimming removed 1 base from V and 0 bases from J; junction bases left unmatched: 12. Here the CDR3 DNA reads TGCGCCAGCAGCCAAGTCGCACAGAGGGGGACAGTCTCCTACAATGAGCAGTTCTTC. Its translation: CASSQVAQRGTVSYNEQFF.

The V gene is TRBV6-5, the J gene TRBJ2-1, with 13 bases matching TRBD2. The CDR3 totals 16 residues. J was trimmed by 8 bases and V by 0 bases; bases with no gene match: 4. CDR1 is MNHEY, CDR2 SVGAGI, per germline. This chain's CDR3 is CASSYSGTSGIYEQFF. As DNA, the CDR3 is TGTGCCAGCAGTTACTCTGGGACTAGCGGGATCTATGAGCAGTTCTTC.

This chain joins TRBV29-1 and TRBJ2-2; 7 bases fit TRBD2. J gave up 3 bases and V 6 bases, and 7 bases lay outside the gene matches. Germline V gene sequence: CDR1 SQVTM, CDR2 ANQGSEA. This CDR3 spans 14 amino acids. The CDR3 DNA reads as TGCAGCGTGGGAGAGGGAGGGTACACCGGGGAGCTGTTTTTT. It translates to CSVGEGGYTGELFF.

The V gene is TRBV4-1, the J gene TRBJ2-7; TRBD2 might be the D (5 bases). Trimming took off 3 bases at V and 1 base at J, with 7 bases between the two ends. The CDR3 is 13 residues long. Germline values: CDR1 MGHRA, CDR2 YSYEKL. CDR3 bases: TGCGCCAGCAGCCAGAGGGTTTCCTACGAGCAGTACTTC. It yields the protein CASSQRVSYEQYF.

The V and J genes are TRBV30 and TRBJ2-1; no reliable D call. Germline V gene data show CDR1 as GTSNPN and CDR2 as SVGIG (reference sequence). V lost 1 base and J 9 bases, leaving 13 bases between the germline ends. The CDR3 has 13 residues. The CDR3 DNA reads TGTGCCTGGAGTGCTAATATTGCTTTTGAGCAGTTCTTC. Its protein is CAWSANIAFEQFF.

This clone qualifies as medium-sized (0.01 to 0.1%). J is TRBJ2-3 and V is TRBV6-4; TRBD2 matches at 12 bases. Germline V lookup: CDR1 MRHNA, CDR2 SNTAGT. J lost 6 bases, V lost 5 bases, and 6 bases had no gene match. The CDR3 covers 15 residues. CDR3 region: CASSSLAGGSDTQYF. CDR3 DNA sequence: TGTGCCAGCAGTTCACTAGCGGGAGGCTCCGATACGCAGTATTTT.

This clone was counted once. This chain connects TRBV11-2 to TRBJ2-7; 7 positions match TRBD1. Germline lookup yields CDR1 SGHAT and CDR2 FQNNGV. V shed 1 base and J 2 bases; nucleotides not matched to a gene: 2. The CDR3 length is 14 residues. CDR3 residues: CASSLGQGAYEQYF. The DNA for the CDR3 is TGTGCCAGCAGCTTAGGGCAGGGGGCCTACGAGCAGTACTTC.

V gene TRBV9 combines with J gene TRBJ1-2, with 7 nucleotides matching TRBD1. Unmatched junction bases numbered 9, after V lost 3 bases and J lost 7 bases. Germline V gene sequence: CDR1 SGDLS, CDR2 YYNGEE. The length of the CDR3 is 14 residues. In DNA form, the CDR3 reads TGTGCCAGCAGCGCCGTCACAGGGGTGGGTGGCTACACCTTC. Translation: CASSAVTGVGGYTF.

The chain combines TRBV10-2 with TRBJ2-7; TRBD1 agrees at 8 bases. V trimming: 2 bases; J trimming: 7 bases; junction bases outside the gene matches: 7. Germline V gene lookup returns CDR1 WSHSY and CDR2 SAAADI. CDR3 length equals 14 residues. In DNA form, the CDR3 reads TGCGCCAGCAGTGAGGTGGACAGGGCTAGGGAGCAGTACTTC. It specifies CASSEVDRAREQYF.

The V call is TRBV7-9, the J call TRBJ1-2; 11 bases fit TRBD1. Per germline, CDR1 SEHNR and CDR2 FQNEAQ (reference sequence). V gave up 3 bases and J gave up 6 bases; unmatched junction bases: 15. The CDR3 has 18 residues. CDR3 region: CASSFSLLRDRGFDGYTF. The CDR3, as DNA: TGTGCCAGCAGCTTCTCCCTCCTCCGGGACAGGGGGTTTGATGGCTACACCTTC.

This chain links TRBV4-1 with TRBJ2-1; TRBD2 agrees at 10 bases. This CDR3 has 16 amino acids. CDR1 is MGHRA, CDR2 YSYEKL, per germline. V lost 4 bases and J lost 3; bases outside the gene matches: 6. The DNA of the CDR3 is TGCGCCAGCAGCCCCTATCCTAGCGGGAGCTACAATGAGCAGTTCTTC. Its translation: CASSPYPSGSYNEQFF.

The J gene is TRBJ2-7, the V gene TRBV7-9; D is perhaps TRBD2 (6 bases). This CDR3 has 14 amino acids. Germline V gene lookup returns CDR1 SEHNR and CDR2 FQNEAQ (reference sequence). V lost 5 bases and J lost 3, with 14 bases in between. The chain's CDR3 is CASSPRTNLYEQYF. Here the CDR3 DNA reads TGTGCCAGCAGCCCACGGACTAACCTCTACGAGCAGTACTTC.

The rearrangement links TRBV9 to TRBJ2-7; TRBD2 aligns across 7 bases. Trimming at V came to 4 bases and at J to 0 bases, leaving 7 bases not matched to a gene. The germline gives CDR1 SGDLS, CDR2 YYNGEE. The CDR3 is 15 amino acids. The CDR3 here is CASSPSGTISYEQYF. DNA of the CDR3: TGTGCCAGCAGCCCATCCGGGACTATCTCCTACGAGCAGTACTTC. The full variable domain, completed using reference TRBV9 and TRBJ2-7, is DSGVTQTPKHLITATGQRVTLRCSPRSGDLSVYWYQQSLDQGLQFLIQYYNGEERAKGNILERFSAQQFPDLHSELNLSSLELGDSALYFCASSPSGTISYEQYFGPGTRLTVT.

This sequence joins TRBV7-9 and TRBJ1-5, with D hard to call. V lost 1 base to trimming and J lost 5 bases, with 9 bases between them. The CDR3 is 14 amino acids. Germline lookup yields CDR1 SEHNR and CDR2 FQNEAQ (reference sequence). DNA of the CDR3: TGTGCCAGCAGCTTAGGGGCAGAGTATCAGCCCCAGCATTTT. This sequence encodes CASSLGAEYQPQHF.

This sequence joins TRBV28 and TRBJ2-7; 7 bases agree with TRBD1. The CDR3 is made up of 15 amino acids. The germline V gene encodes CDR1 MDHEN and CDR2 SYDVKM. The ends lost 4 bases at V and 6 bases at J; junction bases unmatched: 12. The CDR3 protein is CASSSLRDRPLEQYF. The DNA for the CDR3 is TGTGCCAGCAGTTCCCTCCGGGACAGACCACTCGAGCAGTACTTC.